The clone carrying this T cell receptor (beta chain) came up many times. Individual cDNA molecules each carried unique molecular identifiers attached by the library. Each CDR3 protein gets one entry after TCRdb re-called the 5' RACE reads with MiXCR. The sample carries some 150,000 distinct CDR3 sequences, 4.1% recorded once. Unfractionated whole blood yielded the extracted total RNA. This entry comes from a study of human T cells and chemical hapten exposure. Study-wide background: Variability of per-sample TCR yields stemmed mainly from small differences in pooled library volume.

The CDR3 has 14 amino acids. Trimming stripped 7 bases from V and 0 bases from J, with 9 bases between. Germline loops: CDR1 KGHDR, CDR2 SFDVKD. This sequence joins TRBV24-1 and TRBJ2-1; D gene uncertain. The clonotype originates from a female donor in good health. The DNA of the CDR3 is TGTGCCACCAGGGGTGGATTCTCCTACAATGAGCAGTTCTTC. Its protein product is CATRGGFSYNEQFF.